Below, 24 T cell receptor beta chains from the same sample are listed, as sequenced in a study of response to subunit inactivated influenza vaccine. TCRdb itself ran the RT-PCR reads through MiXCR, one entry per CDR3 protein. Of a few hundred thousand distinct CDR3 sequences in the sample, about 10% were seen once. This specimen was PBMCs from blood, taken 45 days after vaccination. The receptors come from a man in his fifties who received an inactivated influenza vaccine.

This clonotype was picked up a small number of times. This chain uses TRBV20-1 with TRBJ1-6; D possibly corresponds to TRBD1 (6 bases). The CDR3 loop spans 16 amino acids. The V gene's germline CDR1 is DFQATT and CDR2 SNEGSKA (reference sequence). V was cut by 6 bases and J by 0 bases, with 15 bases left in between. The CDR3 reads CSANRVSNSYNSPLHF. The CDR3 DNA is TGCAGTGCAAACAGGGTCTCCAACTCCTATAATTCACCCCTCCACTTT.

In nucleotides, the CDR3 is TGCGCCAGCAGCCCCCTCAAGCGGGAGTACACAGATACGCAGTATTTT. Protein product: CASSPLKREYTDTQYF. This chain connects TRBV10-2 to TRBJ2-3; 8 bases align to TRBD2. V shed 6 bases and J 2 bases; nucleotides not matched to a gene: 10. Germline lookup yields CDR1 WSHSY and CDR2 SAAADI. This CDR3 is built from 16 residues.

This chain's CDR3 is CASSKVEGLGETQYF. CDR3 nucleotides: TGTGCCAGCAGCAAAGTGGAGGGGCTAGGAGAGACCCAGTACTTC. The gene calls are TRBV21-1 and TRBJ2-5; the D call TRBD2 from the table was never checked on the DNA. TRBV21-1 is flagged as a pseudogene. There are 15 residues in the CDR3.

A few counts support this clonotype. This chain uses TRBV24-1 with TRBJ1-6; D might be TRBD1 (6 bases). The germline gives CDR1 KGHDR, CDR2 SFDVKD. This CDR3 spans 19 amino acids. V lost 3 bases and J lost 0, with 17 bases in between. The CDR3 loop reads CATSDGGDRISSYNSPLHF. In DNA, the CDR3 is TGTGCCACCAGTGATGGGGGCGACCGGATAAGCTCCTATAATTCACCCCTCCACTTT.

This clonotype was observed at least ten times. V and J are TRBV4-2 and TRBJ1-6; TRBD1 matches 9 bases. The CDR3 has 16 residues. V was pared by 0 bases and J by 9 bases, with 6 bases of the junction left unmatched. Germline values: CDR1 LGHNA, CDR2 YNFKEQ. CDR3 loop: CASSQEGTGHASPLHF. Here the CDR3 DNA reads TGTGCCAGCAGCCAAGAGGGGACAGGGCATGCTTCACCCCTCCACTTT.

This clonotype has more than one count but fewer than ten. The J gene is TRBJ1-4, the V gene TRBV12-3 or TRBV12-4, with unresolved D. Trimming left V 0 bases short and J 8 bases short, with 10 bases between. CDR3 size: 14 residues. The CDR3 DNA follows: TGTGCCAGCAGTTTAGCGGCCGACGGAGAAAAACTGTTTTTT. This translates into CASSLAADGEKLFF.

This chain links TRBV19 with TRBJ2-1; possible D gene TRBD2, 6 bases. V was cut by 2 bases and J by 3 bases, with 14 bases left in between. Germline assignment: CDR1 LNHDA and CDR2 SQIVND (reference sequence). The CDR3 is 16 amino acids. CDR3 in amino acids: CASSIRRGPYYNEQFF. The DNA of the CDR3 is TGTGCCAGTAGTATAAGGAGGGGCCCCTACTACAATGAGCAGTTCTTC.

The chain has TRBV29-1 and TRBJ2-5; D perhaps matches TRBD1 (5 bases). V lost 7 bases and J lost 6, with 15 bases in between. From germline, CDR1 is SQVTM and CDR2 ANQGSEA. CDR3 length: 12 amino acids. CDR3 in DNA: TGCAGCGCAAACCCAGGGCGTAAGACCCAGTACTTC. Translated, it gives CSANPGRKTQYF.

V gene TRBV12-3 or TRBV12-4 combines with J gene TRBJ2-5, with 7 bases identical to TRBD2. V trimming: 4 bases; J trimming: 4 bases; junction bases outside the gene matches: 12. CDR3 length: 16 residues. CDR3 sequence: CASSSTVKTGGETQYF. The CDR3 DNA reads as TGTGCCAGCAGTTCCACAGTCAAGACGGGGGGAGAGACCCAGTACTTC.

This clonotype was detected only a few times. J is TRBJ2-1 and V is TRBV12-3 or TRBV12-4; 9 bases agree with TRBD1. Trimming removed 3 bases from V and 8 bases from J; junction bases left unmatched: 14. The CDR3 totals 17 residues. The CDR3 DNA reads as TGTGCCAGCAGTTTTAAATTGGGGACAGGGTTTCCCCATGAGCAGTTCTTC. This encodes CASSFKLGTGFPHEQFF.

V is TRBV6-1 and J is TRBJ1-1; 10 nucleotides match TRBD1. Germline CDR1 is MNHNS and CDR2 is SASEGT. The CDR3 totals 17 residues. With 6 bases clipped from V and 3 bases from J, the junction kept 13 bases outside the gene matches. The CDR3 region has the DNA TGTGCCAGCAGCCGTTTCCCGGGACAGGGGCTGGACACTGAAGCTTTCTTT. Amino acids: CASSRFPGQGLDTEAFF.

Many counts were recorded for this clonotype. V gene TRBV7-3 combines with J gene TRBJ2-1; TRBD2 matches 10 bases. The CDR3 runs to 15 residues. V gave up 2 bases and J gave up 9 bases; unmatched junction bases: 7. CDR1 is SGHTA and CDR2 is FQGTGA in the germline V gene. CDR3 coding DNA: TGTGCCAGCAGCTTAGGGCTAGCGGGAGCTACTGAGCAGTTCTTC. This gives the protein CASSLGLAGATEQFF.

V usage is TRBV13 and J usage is TRBJ2-5, with D unclear. The CDR3 length is 15 residues. Trimming cost V 4 bases and J 2 bases, with 14 bases left between them. Germline CDR1 is PRHDT and CDR2 is FYEKMQ (reference sequence). The CDR3 DNA follows: TGTGCCAGCAGCTCCCTGGGGAACTTGCAAGAGACCCAGTACTTC. This codes for CASSSLGNLQETQYF.

This clonotype was picked up many times. The chain joins TRBV4-1 to TRBJ1-4; the D gene is possibly TRBD1 (5 bases). V was pared by 1 base and J by 3 bases, with 9 bases between. Germline CDR1 MGHRA, CDR2 YSYEKL. This CDR3 is 15 amino acids long. This chain's CDR3 is CASSQGTLSNEKLFF. CDR3 bases: TGCGCCAGCAGCCAAGGGACACTCTCTAATGAAAAACTGTTTTTT.

This clonotype was observed at least ten times. This sequence joins TRBV29-1 and TRBJ2-7; tentative D call: TRBD1 (6 bases). The V gene lost 5 bases and the J gene lost 5 bases, with 13 bases spanning the gap. This CDR3 is built from 12 residues. The germline CDR1 and CDR2 sequences are SQVTM and ANQGSEA. The CDR3 DNA is TGCAGCGTTCTTCACAGGGTGGACGAGCAGTACTTC. Protein product: CSVLHRVDEQYF.

J is TRBJ1-3 and V is TRBV5-1; possibly TRBD1 for D (5 bases). CDR1 is SGHRS, CDR2 YFSETQ, per germline. The CDR3 contains 15 residues. Trimming removed 3 bases at V and 0 bases at J, with 10 bases between. CDR3 DNA: TGCGCCAGCAGCTATGACAGCCGCTCTGGAAACACCATATATTTT. Its protein product is CASSYDSRSGNTIYF. Variable domain in full (rest from reference TRBV5-1 and TRBJ1-3): KAGVTQTPRYLIKTRGQQVTLSCSPISGHRSVSWYQQTPGQGLQFLFEYFSETQRNKGNFPGRFSGRQFSNSRSEMNVSTLELGDSALYLCASSYDSRSGNTIYFGEGSWLTVV.

The sample holds many counts of this clonotype. This sequence joins TRBV7-2 and TRBJ2-7, with TRBD1 matching 11 bases. Trimming cost V 4 bases and J 2 bases; bases outside gene matches: 1. CDR1 is SGHTA, CDR2 FQGNSA, per germline. The CDR3 covers 14 residues. As DNA, the CDR3 is TGTGCCAGCAGCTGGACAGGGGGCGCCTACGAGCAGTACTTC. Its translation: CASSWTGGAYEQYF.

There are a few counts of this clonotype. The CDR3 nucleotides are TGTGCCAGCAGCTTGGGGATTCGGGAAGCTTTCTTT. This codes for CASSLGIREAFF. V is TRBV7-8 and J is TRBJ1-1; D unresolved. Trimming cost V 3 bases and J 8 bases, with 10 bases left between them. This CDR3 is built from 12 residues. CDR1 and CDR2 from the germline V gene are SGHVS and FQNEAQ.

The CDR3 loop reads CASKDSASSYEQYF. In DNA, the CDR3 is TGTGCCAGTAAGGACAGCGCCAGCTCCTACGAGCAGTACTTC. This chain joins TRBV7-3 and TRBJ2-7, with D tentatively TRBD1 (6 bases). Germline CDR1 reads SGHTA; CDR2 reads FQGTGA. This CDR3 region has 14 residues. The germline V and J ends were trimmed by 9 bases and 0 bases, with 15 bases remaining between them.

The rearrangement uses TRBV10-3 and TRBJ2-7; 11 bases are shared with TRBD1. There are 12 residues in the CDR3. The V gene end was trimmed by 8 bases and the J gene end by 3 bases; junction bases not matched to a gene: 0. Germline loops: CDR1 ENHRY, CDR2 SYGVKD. The CDR3 loop is CAIGTGGYEQYF. The CDR3 nucleotides are TGTGCCATCGGGACAGGGGGCTACGAGCAGTACTTC.

This clonotype was recorded a few times. The chain has TRBV20-1 and TRBJ1-2; a possible D gene is TRBD1 (6 bases). CDR1 is DFQATT, CDR2 SNEGSKA, per germline (reference sequence). V was shortened by 4 bases and J by 8 bases, with 14 bases between the two germline ends. This CDR3 contains 12 residues. CDR3 sequence (DNA): TGCAGTGCTAACAACAGGGACTTAGGCTACACCTTC. Amino acid sequence: CSANNRDLGYTF.

This clonotype has just a few counts. This sequence joins TRBV19 and TRBJ1-2; D not resolved. V dropped 6 bases and J dropped 6 bases, with 8 bases sitting between them. In germline, CDR1 is LNHDA, CDR2 SQIVND (reference sequence). The CDR3 covers 11 residues. The CDR3 spells CASRGSDGYTF. The CDR3 DNA reads TGTGCCAGTAGAGGGAGTGATGGCTACACCTTC.

This clonotype was observed a handful of times. The chain joins TRBV12-3 or TRBV12-4 to TRBJ2-1; no clear D. V was pared by 5 bases and J by 3 bases, with 17 bases between. The length of the CDR3 is 16 residues. The CDR3 nucleotides read TGTGCCAGCAGTCCCCCCCTGGGCGCGAGCTACAATGAGCAGTTCTTC. It translates to CASSPPLGASYNEQFF.

The V and J genes are TRBV20-1 and TRBJ2-1; 9 nucleotides line up with TRBD1. With 5 bases clipped from V and 16 bases from J, the junction kept 9 bases outside the gene matches. CDR3 length: 11 amino acids. Germline lookup yields CDR1 DFQATT and CDR2 SNEGSKA (reference sequence). CDR3 nucleotides: TGCAGTGCTGGGGACAGGGCCCGAATATTCTTC. Translation: CSAGDRARIFF.